This T cell receptor beta chain was identified in a study of blood T cell repertoires in COVID-19. About the study: Sites in the United States, Italy and Spain provided acute and convalescent COVID-19 samples. The cDNA or gDNA used as material had been derived from T cells, B-cell-depleted T cells, or PBMCs.

Per the authors' pipeline: Amplifying reference gene primers gave estimates of nucleated cell counts. Measured with immunoSEQ multiplex PCR; TCRdb has only the in-frame clones, and not every one. D and trimming were read from the DNA, whereas the V and J calls and clone size are those reported in that table. This sample carries around 160,000 clones, around 81% of them seen once, and the ten largest clones take under 15%. Germline V lookup: CDR1 LNHDA, CDR2 SQIVND (reference sequence). The ends lost 6 bases at V and 0 bases at J; junction bases unmatched: 3. The CDR3 runs to 14 residues. Specimen: peripheral blood. This sequence was found in a man aged 55 to 70 with active or convalescent COVID-19. The rearrangement links TRBV19 to TRBJ2-7; 9 bases fit TRBD1. The CDR3 region is CASSPDRGSYEQYF. DNA for the CDR3: TGTGCCAGTAGCCCGGACAGGGGCTCCTACGAGCAGTACTTC.